This T cell receptor (beta chain) was captured in a study of T cell changes during pregnancy in multiple sclerosis. Measured with immunoSEQ multiplex PCR; TCRdb has only the in-frame clones, and not every one. The table shows tens of thousands of clones, with around 90% occurring only once. The CDR3 extends over 13 amino acids. Trimming removed 0 bases from V and 11 bases from J, with 13 bases in between. Germline values: CDR1 LNHNV, CDR2 YYDKDF (reference sequence). This specimen consisted of CD4+ T cells from peripheral blood mononuclear cells, obtained before pregnancy. This receptor was taken from a female donor with multiple sclerosis, enrolled in a pregnancy study. This rearrangement joins TRBV15 to TRBJ1-1, with D hard to call. The CDR3 nucleotides read TGTGCCACCAGCAGAGAAGCTAGAGGAGATGCTTTCTTT. Its protein product is CATSREARGDAFF. Variable domain in full (rest from reference TRBV15 and TRBJ1-1): DAMVIQNPRYQVTQFGKPVTLSCSQTLNHNVMYWYQQKSSQAPKLLFHYYDKDFNNEADTPDNFQSRRPNTSFCFLDIRSPGLGDTAMYLCATSREARGDAFFGQGTRLTVV.